A single T cell receptor (beta chain) is shown here with its context. No antigen is known for it. This sample is part of a study of OX40 agonist ivuxolimab in advanced cancers. In the study overall: Across the patients, intravenous ivuxolimab was delivered every 2 weeks at 0.01 to 10 mg/kg. Study-wide results and caveats: Relative to CD4+ cells, CD8+ T cells on average had more expanded clones. Partial responders receiving 0.1-3.0 mg/kg showed among the lowest clonal expansion.

Data came from immunoSEQ multiplex PCR; TCRdb stores just in-frame clones and leaves some out. The top ten hold around 0.7% of the sample, which has tens of thousands of clones, 90% to 95% seen once. The CDR3 contains 16 residues. Germline values: CDR1 MNHNS, CDR2 SASEGT. V lost 4 bases, J lost 5 bases, and 18 bases lay in between. J is TRBJ1-5 and V is TRBV6-1, with a tentative D call TRBD1 (5 bases). The sequenced sample was CD4+ or CD8+ T cells sorted from blood, obtained in a trial of the OX40 agonist ivuxolimab. This TCR came from an adult with an advanced solid tumor such as melanoma, head and neck, liver or kidney cancer. The CDR3 DNA reads TGTGCCAGCAGTGCCCTTGGGGGGGGTGGGCATCAGCCCCAGCATTTT. Amino acid sequence: CASSALGGGGHQPQHF.